This T cell receptor (beta chain) was sequenced during a study of cytomegalovirus exposure and HLA in healthy donors. Background on the study: About 85 million unique TCR sequences came from HLA-typed donors in an early release. Findings and caveats of the study: Sequencing likely caused a cluster of highly shared sequence variants. As a later analysis showed, a missense DCLRE1C variant was linked to trimming of TCR beta V- and J-genes.

Germline values: CDR1 PRHDT, CDR2 FYEKMQ (reference sequence). Deletions cut 1 base from V and 7 bases from J, with 8 bases between. The CDR3 is 12 residues long. In the case of this clone: Antigen: not known.

60 Vbeta and 13 Jbeta primers were used in PCR. Method: immunoSEQ multiplex PCR; TCRdb's copy keeps in-frame clones and lacks some. The data contain approximately 91,000 clones, 60% to 75% of them singletons. This receptor was obtained from a female donor in good health and CMV-seronegative. Sequencing input: PBMCs. The gene calls are TRBV13 and TRBJ2-7, with a tentative D call TRBD2 (6 bases). The CDR3 is CASSLVRGEQYF. DNA of the CDR3: TGTGCCAGCAGCTTAGTTCGGGGGGAGCAGTACTTC.